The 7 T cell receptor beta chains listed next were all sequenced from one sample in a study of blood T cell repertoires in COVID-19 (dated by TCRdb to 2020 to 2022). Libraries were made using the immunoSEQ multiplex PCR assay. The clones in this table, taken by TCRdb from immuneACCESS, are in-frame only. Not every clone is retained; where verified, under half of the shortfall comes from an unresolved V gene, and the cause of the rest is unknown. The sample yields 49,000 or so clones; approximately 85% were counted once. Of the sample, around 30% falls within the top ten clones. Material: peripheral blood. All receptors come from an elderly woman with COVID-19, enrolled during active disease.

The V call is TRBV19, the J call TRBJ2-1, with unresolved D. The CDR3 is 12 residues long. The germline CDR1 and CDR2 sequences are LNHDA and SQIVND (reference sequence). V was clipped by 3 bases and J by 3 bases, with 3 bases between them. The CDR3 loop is CASSMRYNEQFF. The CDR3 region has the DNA TGTGCCAGTAGTATGCGCTACAATGAGCAGTTCTTC.

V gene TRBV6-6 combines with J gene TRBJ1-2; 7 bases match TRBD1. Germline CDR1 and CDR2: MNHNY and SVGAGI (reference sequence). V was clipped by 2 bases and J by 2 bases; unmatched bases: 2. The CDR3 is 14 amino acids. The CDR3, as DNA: TGTGCCAGCAGTTACCAGGGGGAGAACTATGGCTACACCTTC. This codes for CASSYQGENYGYTF.

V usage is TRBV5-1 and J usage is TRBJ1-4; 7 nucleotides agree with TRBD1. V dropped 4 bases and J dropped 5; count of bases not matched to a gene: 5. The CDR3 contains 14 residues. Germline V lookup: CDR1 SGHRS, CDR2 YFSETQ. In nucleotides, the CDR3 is TGCGCCAGCAGCGGGGGACAGCCGAATGAAAAACTGTTTTTT. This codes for CASSGGQPNEKLFF.

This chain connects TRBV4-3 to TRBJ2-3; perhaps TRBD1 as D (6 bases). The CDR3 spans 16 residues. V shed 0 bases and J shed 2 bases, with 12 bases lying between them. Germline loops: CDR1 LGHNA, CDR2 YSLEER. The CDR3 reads CASSQDHGTTTDTQYF. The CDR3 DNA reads TGCGCCAGCAGCCAAGATCACGGGACAACCACAGATACGCAGTATTTT.

The CDR3 DNA is TGTGCCAGCACTCGACAGGCCAATTCCTACGAGCAGTACTTC. Amino acid sequence: CASTRQANSYEQYF. The chain links TRBV6-6 to TRBJ2-7; D is possibly TRBD1 (6 bases). The CDR3 is made up of 14 amino acids. Germline V gives CDR1 MNHNY, CDR2 SVGAGI (reference sequence). Trimming shortened V by 7 bases and J by 1 base, and 14 bases separated the two germline ends.

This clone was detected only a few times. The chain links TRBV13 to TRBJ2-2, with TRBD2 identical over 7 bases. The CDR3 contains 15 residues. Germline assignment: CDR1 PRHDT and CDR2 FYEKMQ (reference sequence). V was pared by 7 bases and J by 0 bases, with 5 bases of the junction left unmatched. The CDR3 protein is CASTYGGANTGELFF. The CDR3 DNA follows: TGTGCCAGCACCTATGGGGGGGCGAACACCGGGGAGCTGTTTTTT.

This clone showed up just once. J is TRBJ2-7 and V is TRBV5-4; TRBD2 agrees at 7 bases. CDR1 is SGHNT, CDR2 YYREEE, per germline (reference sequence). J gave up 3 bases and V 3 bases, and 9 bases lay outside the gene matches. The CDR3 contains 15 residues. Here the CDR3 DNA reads TGTGCCAGCAGCTCCCAACAGCGGGGCTACTACGAGCAGTACTTC. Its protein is CASSSQQRGYYEQYF. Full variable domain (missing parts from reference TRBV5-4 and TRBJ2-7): ETGVTQSPTHLIKTRGQQVTLRCSSQSGHNTVSWYQQALGQGPQFIFQYYREEENGRGNFPPRFSGLQFPNYSSELNVNALELDDSALYLCASSSQQRGYYEQYFGPGTRLTVT.